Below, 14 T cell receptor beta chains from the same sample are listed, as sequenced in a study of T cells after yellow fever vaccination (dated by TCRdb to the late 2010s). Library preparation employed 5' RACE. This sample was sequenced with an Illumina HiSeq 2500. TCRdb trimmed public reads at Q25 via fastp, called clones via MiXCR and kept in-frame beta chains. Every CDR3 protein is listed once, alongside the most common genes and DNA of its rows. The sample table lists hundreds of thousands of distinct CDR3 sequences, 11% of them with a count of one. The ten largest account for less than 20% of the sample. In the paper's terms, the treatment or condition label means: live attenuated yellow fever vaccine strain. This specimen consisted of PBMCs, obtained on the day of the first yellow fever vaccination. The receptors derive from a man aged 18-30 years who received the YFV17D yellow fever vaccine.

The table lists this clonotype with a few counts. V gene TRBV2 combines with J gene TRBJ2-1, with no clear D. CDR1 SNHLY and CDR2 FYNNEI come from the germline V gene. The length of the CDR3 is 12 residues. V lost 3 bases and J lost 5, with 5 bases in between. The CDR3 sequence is CASSDSDNEQFF. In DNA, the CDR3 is TGTGCCAGCAGTGATTCGGACAATGAGCAGTTCTTC.

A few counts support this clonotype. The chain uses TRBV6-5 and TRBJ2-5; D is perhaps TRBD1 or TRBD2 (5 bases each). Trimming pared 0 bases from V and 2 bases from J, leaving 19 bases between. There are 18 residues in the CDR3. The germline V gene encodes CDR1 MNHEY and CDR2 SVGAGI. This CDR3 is CASSYSYGAELDQETQYF. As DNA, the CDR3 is TGTGCCAGCAGTTACTCATACGGGGCCGAACTGGATCAAGAGACCCAGTACTTC.

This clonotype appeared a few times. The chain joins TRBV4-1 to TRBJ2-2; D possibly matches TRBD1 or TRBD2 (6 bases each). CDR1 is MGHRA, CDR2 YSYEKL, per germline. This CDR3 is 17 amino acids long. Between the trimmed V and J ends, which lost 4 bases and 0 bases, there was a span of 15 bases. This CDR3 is CASSRILGGPNTGELFF. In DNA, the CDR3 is TGCGCCAGCAGCCGTATCCTCGGGGGCCCGAACACCGGGGAGCTGTTTTTT.

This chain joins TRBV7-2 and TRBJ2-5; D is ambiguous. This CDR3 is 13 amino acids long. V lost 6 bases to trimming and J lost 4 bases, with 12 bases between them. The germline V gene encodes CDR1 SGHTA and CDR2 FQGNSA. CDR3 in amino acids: CASSQQGIETQYF. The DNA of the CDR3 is TGTGCCAGCAGTCAACAAGGGATAGAGACCCAGTACTTC.

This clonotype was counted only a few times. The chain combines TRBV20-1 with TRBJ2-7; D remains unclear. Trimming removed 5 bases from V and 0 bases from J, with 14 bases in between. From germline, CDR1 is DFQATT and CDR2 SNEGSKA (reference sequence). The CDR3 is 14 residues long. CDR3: CSAYKAGLSYEQYF. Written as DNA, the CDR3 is TGCAGTGCTTATAAGGCCGGCCTCTCCTACGAGCAGTACTTC.

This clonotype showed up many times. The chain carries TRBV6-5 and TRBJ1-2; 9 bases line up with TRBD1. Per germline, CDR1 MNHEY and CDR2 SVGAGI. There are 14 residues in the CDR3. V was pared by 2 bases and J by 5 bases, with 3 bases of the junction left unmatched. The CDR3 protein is CASSYTGGGYGYTF. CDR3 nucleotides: TGTGCCAGCAGTTACACAGGGGGCGGGTATGGCTACACCTTC.

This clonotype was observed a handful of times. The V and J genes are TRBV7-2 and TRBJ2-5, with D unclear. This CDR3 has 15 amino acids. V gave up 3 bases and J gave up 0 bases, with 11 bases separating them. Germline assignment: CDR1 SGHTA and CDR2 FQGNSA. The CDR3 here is CASSFPQGHQETQYF. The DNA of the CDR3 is TGTGCCAGCAGCTTCCCCCAAGGACACCAAGAGACCCAGTACTTC. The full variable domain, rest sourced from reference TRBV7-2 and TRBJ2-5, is GAGVSQSPSNKVTEKGKDVELRCDPISGHTALYWYRQSLGQGLEFLIYFQGNSAPDKSGLPSDRFSAERTGGSVSTLTIQRTQQEDSAVYLCASSFPQGHQETQYFGPGTRLLVL.

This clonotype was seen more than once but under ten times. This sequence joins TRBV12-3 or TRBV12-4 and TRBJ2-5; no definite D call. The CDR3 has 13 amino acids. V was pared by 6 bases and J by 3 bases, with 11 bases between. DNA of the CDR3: TGTGCCAGCAGACGTCGTATAGAAGAGACCCAGTACTTC. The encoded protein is CASRRRIEETQYF.

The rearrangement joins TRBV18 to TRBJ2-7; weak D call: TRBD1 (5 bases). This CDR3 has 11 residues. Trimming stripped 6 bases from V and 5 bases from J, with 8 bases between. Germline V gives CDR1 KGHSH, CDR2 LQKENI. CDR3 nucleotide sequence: TGTGCCAGCTCCAGGACAAACGAGCAGTACTTC. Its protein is CASSRTNEQYF.

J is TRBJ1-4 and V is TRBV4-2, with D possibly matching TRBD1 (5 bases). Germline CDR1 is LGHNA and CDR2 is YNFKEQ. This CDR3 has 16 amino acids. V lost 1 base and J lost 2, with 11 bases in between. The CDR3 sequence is CASSQGQGLTNEKLFF. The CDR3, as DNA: TGTGCCAGCAGCCAAGGCCAGGGACTGACTAATGAAAAACTGTTTTTT.

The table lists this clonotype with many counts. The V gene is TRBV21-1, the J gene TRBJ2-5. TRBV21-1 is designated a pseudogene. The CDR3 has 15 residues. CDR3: CASSKFHCLQETQYF. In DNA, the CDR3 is TGTGCCAGCAGCAAATTTCACTGCCTCCAAGAGACCCAGTACTTC.

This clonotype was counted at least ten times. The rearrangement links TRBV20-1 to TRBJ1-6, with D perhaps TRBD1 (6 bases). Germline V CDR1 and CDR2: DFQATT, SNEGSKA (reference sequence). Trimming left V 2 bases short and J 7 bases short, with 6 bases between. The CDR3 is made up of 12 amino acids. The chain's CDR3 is CSARRGNSPLHF. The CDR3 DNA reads TGCAGTGCTAGAAGGGGGAATTCACCCCTCCACTTT.

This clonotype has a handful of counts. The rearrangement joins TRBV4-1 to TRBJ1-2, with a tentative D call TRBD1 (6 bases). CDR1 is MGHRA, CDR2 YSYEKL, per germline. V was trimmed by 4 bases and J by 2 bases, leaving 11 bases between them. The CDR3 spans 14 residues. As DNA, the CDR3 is TGCGCCAGCAGCCCACAACAGGGAAACTATGGCTACACCTTC. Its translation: CASSPQQGNYGYTF.

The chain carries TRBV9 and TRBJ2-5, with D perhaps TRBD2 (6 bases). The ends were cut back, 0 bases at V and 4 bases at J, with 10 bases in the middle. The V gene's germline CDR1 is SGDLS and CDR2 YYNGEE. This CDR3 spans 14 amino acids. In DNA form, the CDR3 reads TGTGCCAGCAGCGTAGGTATGGGGGGAGAGACCCAGTACTTC. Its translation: CASSVGMGGETQYF.